This entry lists 26 T cell receptor beta chains sequenced from one sample in a study of CD4+ T cells in melanoma. Data came from immunoSEQ multiplex PCR; TCRdb stores just in-frame clones and leaves some out. The sample holds approximately 14,000 clones, 60% to 80% seen once. The sample taken for sequencing was cells from a culture (not recorded whether cultured in vitro). These receptors came from a human donor with melanoma.

V and J are TRBV7-8 and TRBJ2-1; 11 bases fit TRBD2. The CDR3 is 16 amino acids. Germline CDR1 is SGHVS and CDR2 is FQNEAQ. V was clipped by 5 bases and J by 7 bases; unmatched bases: 10. CDR3 coding DNA: TGTGCCAGCAGCCGAATATCTAGCGGGGGGATGAATGAGCAGTTCTTC. Its translation is CASSRISSGGMNEQFF.

This sequence joins TRBV10-3 and TRBJ1-2; the match to TRBD1 covers 7 bases. The junction had 15 bases not matched to a gene; V was cut back by 2 bases and J by 3 bases. Germline V CDR1 and CDR2: ENHRY, SYGVKD. The CDR3 contains 18 residues. The CDR3 nucleotides are TGTGCCATCAGTGAGGTGAGGTTAGGGCGGGACAGTTACTATGGCTACACCTTC. Residues: CAISEVRLGRDSYYGYTF.

The chain employs TRBV9 and TRBJ2-5; TRBD2 agrees at 13 bases. In germline, CDR1 is SGDLS, CDR2 YYNGEE. The CDR3 covers 18 residues. With 4 bases clipped from V and 5 bases from J, the junction kept 14 bases outside the gene matches. CDR3 nucleotide sequence: TGTGCCAGCAGCCCCCGGACTAGCGGGGGATCCTACGGGGAGACCCAGTACTTC. Translating gives CASSPRTSGGSYGETQYF.

The chain is built from TRBV19 and TRBJ1-2, with D tentatively TRBD1 (6 bases). With 5 bases removed from V and 3 bases from J, the gap between germline ends came to 16 bases. CDR3 size: 15 residues. Germline-derived CDR1 and CDR2 are LNHDA and SQIVND (reference sequence). This CDR3 is CASSSTGAAHYGYTF. DNA of the CDR3: TGTGCCAGTAGTTCGACAGGAGCCGCACACTATGGCTACACCTTC.

This clone appeared a few times. The V and J genes are TRBV6-5 and TRBJ2-7; TRBD2 matches at 7 bases. Per the germline V gene, CDR1 is MNHEY and CDR2 is SVGAGI. The CDR3 covers 15 residues. After removal of 0 bases from V and 4 bases from J, the junction contained 6 bases not matched to a gene. CDR3: CASSYSPQGGYEQYF. CDR3 DNA: TGTGCCAGCAGTTACTCGCCCCAGGGAGGGTACGAGCAGTACTTC.

V usage is TRBV25-1 and J usage is TRBJ1-6; D is possibly TRBD1 (5 bases). The CDR3 length is 14 residues. V dropped 2 bases and J dropped 6 bases, with 8 bases sitting between them. Germline V lookup: CDR1 MGHDK, CDR2 SYGVNS. CDR3 region: CASSEGAVNSPLHF. Here the CDR3 DNA reads TGTGCCAGCAGTGAAGGGGCCGTTAATTCACCCCTCCACTTT.

The chain is built from TRBV2 and TRBJ2-7; D may be TRBD2 (6 bases). Germline CDR1 SNHLY, CDR2 FYNNEI. V lost 8 bases, J lost 2 bases, and 13 bases lay in between. The CDR3 is 13 residues long. In DNA form, the CDR3 reads TGTGCCAGCTGCGGGGCGCTTACCTACGAGCAGTACTTC. Its translation is CASCGALTYEQYF.

This clone was found a few times. Other DNA sequences in the sample encode the same CDR3. The V call is TRBV5-6, the J call TRBJ1-1; 8 nucleotides agree with TRBD1. The CDR3 has 14 amino acids. The ends lost 0 bases at V and 5 bases at J; junction bases unmatched: 3. From germline, CDR1 is SGHDT and CDR2 YYEEEE. CDR3 amino acids: CASSLAGGVTEAFF. CDR3 in DNA: TGTGCCAGCAGCTTGGCAGGGGGCGTGACTGAAGCTTTCTTT.

The CDR3 coding sequence is TGCGCCAGCCCCCCGACGAGGGGACCTAGGGGCTATGGCTACACCTTC. This encodes CASPPTRGPRGYGYTF. The chain joins TRBV23-1 to TRBJ1-2; the D gene is possibly TRBD1 (5 bases). TRBV23-1 is an open reading frame, and its role is uncertain. V lost 8 bases and J lost 4, with 23 bases in between. The CDR3 is made up of 16 amino acids.

The genes are TRBV9 and TRBJ1-6; 10 bases are a match to TRBD1. CDR3 length equals 18 residues. Trimming removed 3 bases from V and 2 bases from J; junction bases left unmatched: 8. Germline V gene lookup returns CDR1 SGDLS and CDR2 YYNGEE. Here the CDR3 reads CASSAGQGIATYNSPLHF. As DNA, the CDR3 is TGTGCCAGCAGCGCGGGACAGGGGATCGCGACCTATAATTCACCCCTCCACTTT.

Only a few counts were recorded for this clone. The genes are TRBV7-9 and TRBJ2-5, with 9 bases fitting TRBD2. This CDR3 comprises 13 residues. The junction had 2 bases not matched to a gene; V was cut back by 5 bases and J by 4 bases. Germline lookup yields CDR1 SEHNR and CDR2 FQNEAQ (reference sequence). CDR3 DNA sequence: TGTGCCAGCAGCATGGGACTAGCAGAGACCCAGTACTTC. Translating gives CASSMGLAETQYF. Combining the CDR3 with reference TRBV7-9 and TRBJ2-5 gives the whole variable domain DTGVSQNPRHKITKRGQNVTFRCDPISEHNRLYWYRQTLGQGPEFLTYFQNEAQLEKSRLLSDRFSAERPKGSFSTLEIQRTEQGDSAMYLCASSMGLAETQYFGPGTRLLVL.

This clone has more than one count but fewer than ten. The J gene is TRBJ1-6, the V gene TRBV2; D not resolved. This CDR3 contains 14 residues. Germline CDR1 reads SNHLY; CDR2 reads FYNNEI. Deletions cut 2 bases from V and 7 bases from J, with 9 bases between. CDR3 in amino acids: CASSEFGRNSPLHF. In DNA form, the CDR3 reads TGTGCCAGCAGTGAATTTGGAAGGAATTCACCCCTCCACTTT.

The J gene is TRBJ2-1, the V gene TRBV7-2, with 12 bases fitting TRBD2. Germline V gene sequence: CDR1 SGHTA, CDR2 FQGNSA. The CDR3 spans 15 residues. V was clipped by 5 bases and J by 6 bases; unmatched bases: 5. The CDR3 loop is CASSRGLAGINEQFF. The CDR3 nucleotides are TGTGCCAGCAGCCGCGGACTAGCGGGGATCAATGAGCAGTTCTTC.

The chain has TRBV11-2 and TRBJ1-1, with D unresolved. CDR1 and CDR2 (germline): SGHAT, FQNNGV. The ends were cut back, 5 bases at V and 4 bases at J, with 17 bases in the middle. This CDR3 has 15 residues. For the CDR3, the DNA is TGTGCCAGCAGCCGAGCGGGAGGAGGGAGCACTGAAGCTTTCTTT. It codes for CASSRAGGGSTEAFF.

The table lists this clone with a few counts. The CDR3 here is CASSPSREEAFF. The DNA for the CDR3 is TGTGCCAGCTCACCCTCCAGGGAGGAAGCTTTCTTT. This chain links TRBV18 with TRBJ1-1; perhaps TRBD1 as D (5 bases). CDR1 KGHSH and CDR2 LQKENI come from the germline V gene. The CDR3 covers 12 residues. V dropped 3 bases and J dropped 8 bases, with 10 bases sitting between them. The entire variable domain, with the rest obtained from reference TRBV18 and TRBJ1-1, is as follows: NAGVMQNPRHLVRRRGQEARLRCSPMKGHSHVYWYRQLPEEGLKFMVYLQKENIIDESGMPKERFSAEFPKEGPSILRIQQVVRGDSAAYFCASSPSREEAFFGQGTRLTVV.

To note about this clone: The sample has other DNA sequences that encode this CDR3 too. V and J are TRBV11-2 and TRBJ2-1; the match to TRBD1 covers 7 bases. The CDR3 spans 16 residues. V trimming: 5 bases; J trimming: 0 bases; junction bases outside the gene matches: 7. Germline CDR1 is SGHAT and CDR2 is FQNNGV. CDR3 bases: TGTGCCAGCAGCGGACGACAGGGTTCCTCCTACAATGAGCAGTTCTTC. Encoded protein: CASSGRQGSSYNEQFF.

This clone was recorded a few times. The chain employs TRBV30 and TRBJ2-1; 10 bases are shared with TRBD1. CDR3 length: 16 amino acids. The germline CDR1 and CDR2 sequences are GTSNPN and SVGIG (reference sequence). The trim removed 2 bases at V and 0 bases at J, leaving 4 bases unmatched. CDR3 DNA sequence: TGTGCCTGGAGTCGGGACAGGGGAAGCTCCTACAATGAGCAGTTCTTC. Its protein is CAWSRDRGSSYNEQFF. Variable domain in full (rest from reference TRBV30 and TRBJ2-1): SQTIHQWPATLVQPVGSPLSLECTVEGTSNPNLYWYRQAAGRGLQLLFYSVGIGQISSEVPQNLSASRPQDRQFILSSKKLLLSDSGFYLCAWSRDRGSSYNEQFFGPGTRLTVL.

Details on this clone: Other DNA sequences in the sample encode the same CDR3. This CDR3 is CASSYSRETEAFF. DNA of the CDR3: TGTGCCAGCAGTTACTCCAGGGAGACTGAAGCTTTCTTT. The chain employs TRBV6-5 and TRBJ1-1, with D possibly being TRBD1 (5 bases). The CDR3 has 13 residues. The V and J ends lost 0 bases and 5 bases respectively, with 7 bases between them. The germline V gene has CDR1 MNHEY and CDR2 SVGAGI.

The V and J genes are TRBV21-1 and TRBJ2-2; the table's D gene call, TRBD1, was not cross checked with the DNA. TRBV21-1 is a recognized pseudogene. The CDR3 contains 15 residues. The CDR3, as DNA: TGTGCCAGCAGCACGGGACAGTCGAACACCGGGGAGCTGTTTTTT. It encodes CASSTGQSNTGELFF.

The chain has TRBV4-1 and TRBJ1-1; D gene uncertain. CDR3 length equals 15 residues. The V gene lost 1 base and the J gene lost 5 bases, with 14 bases spanning the gap. Germline lookup yields CDR1 MGHRA and CDR2 YSYEKL. CDR3 DNA: TGCGCCAGCAGCCAAGGAGTTCAGGACGGGACTGAAGCTTTCTTT. Translated, it gives CASSQGVQDGTEAFF.

This chain joins TRBV4-1 and TRBJ1-5, with D maybe TRBD1 (6 bases). Per the germline V gene, CDR1 is MGHRA and CDR2 is YSYEKL. The CDR3 totals 15 residues. The germline V and J ends were trimmed by 4 bases and 4 bases, with 14 bases remaining between them. Written as DNA, the CDR3 is TGCGCCAGCAGCCGTCTTACAGGGTTAAATCAGCCCCAGCATTTT. Its translation: CASSRLTGLNQPQHF.

The CDR3 sequence is CSVPEIYNEQFF. As DNA, the CDR3 is TGCAGCGTTCCTGAGATCTACAATGAGCAGTTCTTC. The chain couples TRBV29-1 to TRBJ2-1; D ambiguous. The CDR3 loop spans 12 amino acids. V was trimmed by 5 bases and J by 3 bases, leaving 8 bases between them. In germline, CDR1 is SQVTM, CDR2 ANQGSEA.

The chain has TRBV11-2 and TRBJ2-7, with D uncertain. This CDR3 spans 14 amino acids. Germline V gene lookup returns CDR1 SGHAT and CDR2 FQNNGV. Trimming shortened V by 0 bases and J by 0 bases, and 6 bases separated the two germline ends. CDR3 in DNA: TGTGCCAGCAGCTTAGACCCCAGCTCCTACGAGCAGTACTTC. The encoded protein is CASSLDPSSYEQYF.

In the case of this clone: A junction boundary mismatches the germline segment, possibly from a read error. This chain links TRBV5-3 with TRBJ2-7; D may be TRBD2 (5 bases). TRBV5-3 is an open reading frame, and its role is uncertain. The CDR3 is 13 residues long. The CDR3 sequence: CASSLEAAYEQYF. The CDR3 DNA follows: TGTGCCAGCAGCTTGGAGGCGGCCTACGAGCAGTACTTC.

This clone was seen only once. V is TRBV6-1 and J is TRBJ1-4; D is ambiguous. The CDR3 totals 13 residues. Germline V gives CDR1 MNHNS, CDR2 SASEGT. V was cut by 1 base and J by 7 bases, with 7 bases left in between. The CDR3 spells CASSEEGPEKLFF. The CDR3 region has the DNA TGTGCCAGCAGTGAAGAAGGTCCTGAAAAACTGTTTTTT.

The chain recombines TRBV6-5 with TRBJ1-6; 12 nucleotides align to TRBD1. Germline V CDR1 and CDR2: MNHEY, SVGAGI. The CDR3 loop spans 15 amino acids. The ends lost 5 bases at V and 11 bases at J; junction bases unmatched: 7. CDR3 nucleotide sequence: TGTGCCAGCAGTCGGGGGGGGACAGGGGGCCCACCCCTCCACTTT. Translation gives CASSRGGTGGPPLHF.